This note documents a single TCR beta chain sequence. This entry is derived from a study of cytomegalovirus exposure and HLA in healthy donors. Overall study: The use of the same platform for the 95 to 150 validation repertoires and the roughly 700 first-cohort repertoires was reported by a later analysis.

The CDR3 has 12 amino acids. Germline V gene lookup returns CDR1 SNHLY and CDR2 FYNNEI. V was trimmed by 0 bases and J by 8 bases, leaving 7 bases between them. Here immunoSEQ multiplex PCR was the method, and the copy in TCRdb shows in-frame clones only, minus some. The table lists roughly 120,000 clones, around 87% of them singletons. The sample consisted of PBMCs. The gene calls are TRBV2 and TRBJ1-2, with no clear D. The TCR comes from a woman in her thirties in good health and CMV-seropositive. The CDR3 region has the DNA TGTGCCAGCAGTGAAGCGGGCCCGGGCTACACCTTC. It codes for CASSEAGPGYTF. The complete variable domain, with remaining parts taken from reference TRBV2 and TRBJ1-2, reads EPEVTQTPSHQVTQMGQEVILRCVPISNHLYFYWYRQILGQKVEFLVSFYNNEISEKSEIFDDQFSVERPDGSNFTLKIRSTKLEDSAMYFCASSEAGPGYTFGSGTRLTVV.